What follows are 26 T cell receptor beta chains derived from one specimen sequenced in a study of OX40 agonist ivuxolimab in advanced cancers. Produced via immunoSEQ multiplex PCR; TCRdb's table is partial and in-frame only. The table shows about 22,000 clones, with about 86% occurring only once. Here the sequenced sample was CD4+ or CD8+ T cells sorted from blood, taken in a trial of the OX40 agonist ivuxolimab. The source of these receptors is an adult with an advanced solid tumor such as melanoma, head and neck, liver or kidney cancer.

The chain joins TRBV11-2 to TRBJ2-1, with TRBD2 matching over 12 bases. The germline V gene encodes CDR1 SGHAT and CDR2 FQNNGV. The CDR3 has 16 amino acids. The V gene end was trimmed by 5 bases and the J gene end by 3 bases; junction bases not matched to a gene: 5. DNA of the CDR3: TGTGCCAGCAGCCGCCTAGCGGGAGGGTACTACAATGAGCAGTTCTTC. As protein: CASSRLAGGYYNEQFF.

This chain connects TRBV28 to TRBJ2-2, with 7 bases that match TRBD2. Per the germline V gene, CDR1 is MDHEN and CDR2 is SYDVKM. The CDR3 has 13 residues. Unmatched junction bases numbered 2, after V lost 4 bases and J lost 6 bases. This CDR3 is CASSWAGAGELFF. The CDR3 DNA follows: TGTGCCAGCAGTTGGGCGGGAGCCGGGGAGCTGTTTTTT.

This clone was picked up a small number of times. The chain joins TRBV5-5 to TRBJ1-5, with D tentatively TRBD1 (5 bases). Germline CDR1 reads SGHKS; CDR2 reads YYEKEE (reference sequence). Trimming shortened V by 2 bases and J by 4 bases, and 13 bases separated the two germline ends. The CDR3 covers 15 residues. CDR3 bases: TGTGCCAGCAGCTTACTCGGGGACGAGAATCAGCCCCAGCATTTT. Its translation: CASSLLGDENQPQHF.

The J gene is TRBJ2-7, the V gene TRBV10-3, with a possible D match to TRBD2 (7 bases). V gave up 6 bases and J gave up 0 bases, with 24 bases separating them. Germline V gene sequence: CDR1 ENHRY, CDR2 SYGVKD. This CDR3 has 18 residues. CDR3 protein: CAIRPEGGAGPYSYEQYF. The CDR3 DNA is TGTGCCATCAGGCCCGAGGGGGGGGCAGGACCCTACTCCTACGAGCAGTACTTC.

The chain combines TRBV4-3 with TRBJ2-2, with D possibly being TRBD1 (5 bases). Trimming took off 4 bases at V and 3 bases at J, with 9 bases between the two ends. From germline, CDR1 is LGHNA and CDR2 YSLEER. The length of the CDR3 is 14 residues. Here the CDR3 reads CASSRRQYTGELFF. The CDR3 bases are TGCGCCAGCAGCCGTCGACAGTACACCGGGGAGCTGTTTTTT.

The chain joins TRBV19 to TRBJ1-4; 7 nucleotides agree with TRBD1. CDR1 is LNHDA, CDR2 SQIVND, per germline (reference sequence). The CDR3 is 15 amino acids. V shed 2 bases, J shed 7 bases, and the junction held 7 bases outside the gene matches. In DNA form, the CDR3 reads TGTGCCAGTAGTATACCCCGGGACAGCTCTGAAAAACTGTTTTTT. Residues: CASSIPRDSSEKLFF.

This chain uses TRBV9 with TRBJ2-1, with 11 bases aligning to TRBD2. J gave up 7 bases and V 3 bases, and 9 bases lay outside the gene matches. CDR3 length: 16 residues. The germline gives CDR1 SGDLS, CDR2 YYNGEE. The CDR3 loop is CASSAFSGRAANEQFF. In DNA, the CDR3 is TGTGCCAGCAGCGCATTTAGCGGGAGGGCCGCGAATGAGCAGTTCTTC.

Only one count was recorded for this clone. The chain has TRBV28 and TRBJ2-4; maybe TRBD1 (5 bases). The CDR3 is 15 residues long. The germline gives CDR1 MDHEN, CDR2 SYDVKM. V was clipped by 5 bases and J by 1 base, with 12 bases between them. The CDR3 nucleotides are TGTGCCAGCAGTCCAGGGTTGTCGGCCAAAAACATTCAGTACTTC. It is translated as CASSPGLSAKNIQYF.

This chain links TRBV27 with TRBJ1-2; a weak D match, TRBD1 (6 bases). This CDR3 contains 16 residues. V shed 0 bases and J shed 4 bases, with 15 bases lying between them. From germline, CDR1 is MNHEY and CDR2 SMNVEV (reference sequence). DNA for the CDR3: TGTGCCAGCAGTTTATCGGGGGCCGGCGTTCGCTATGGCTACACCTTC. Encoded protein: CASSLSGAGVRYGYTF.

The rearrangement uses TRBV4-1 and TRBJ2-7; 8 bases align to TRBD1. Germline-derived CDR1 and CDR2 are MGHRA and YSYEKL. This CDR3 is built from 17 residues. Trimming at V came to 0 bases and at J to 4 bases, leaving 11 bases not matched to a gene. The CDR3 sequence is CASSQEVGQGVLYEQYF. The CDR3 DNA follows: TGCGCCAGCAGCCAAGAGGTAGGACAGGGAGTCTTGTACGAGCAGTACTTC.

V is TRBV4-1 and J is TRBJ2-7; 9 positions agree with TRBD1. The CDR3 extends over 16 amino acids. Unmatched junction bases numbered 10, after V lost 4 bases and J lost 3 bases. Germline loops: CDR1 MGHRA, CDR2 YSYEKL. Here the CDR3 reads CASSPEAGTGIYEQYF. In DNA form, the CDR3 reads TGCGCCAGCAGCCCCGAGGCCGGGACAGGGATCTACGAGCAGTACTTC.

A single count supports this clone. The chain recombines TRBV5-1 with TRBJ1-1, with a weak D call TRBD1 (5 bases). The V and J ends lost 3 bases and 1 base respectively, with 10 bases between them. CDR1 is SGHRS, CDR2 YFSETQ, per germline. The CDR3 runs 14 residues. CDR3 DNA sequence: TGCGCCAGCAGCTCGGGACGGACGAACACTGAAGCTTTCTTT. This encodes CASSSGRTNTEAFF.

The chain links TRBV4-3 to TRBJ2-2, with 8 bases aligning to TRBD1. Germline V gene data show CDR1 as LGHNA and CDR2 as YSLEER. This CDR3 region has 16 residues. J gave up 0 bases and V 4 bases, and 4 bases lay outside the gene matches. Here the CDR3 reads CASSPWTGPNTGELFF. The CDR3 nucleotides are TGCGCCAGCAGCCCATGGACAGGGCCGAACACCGGGGAGCTGTTTTTT.

There are a few counts of this clone. CDR3 sequence (DNA): TGTGCCAGCCTAACAAAGCGGGAGAGCTCCTACGAGCAGTACTTC. As protein: CASLTKRESSYEQYF. This rearrangement joins TRBV2 to TRBJ2-7; 8 nucleotides line up with TRBD2. V lost 8 bases, J lost 0 bases, and 9 bases stayed unmatched. The CDR3 runs 15 residues. Looked up from germline, CDR1 is SNHLY and CDR2 is FYNNEI. Filled out from reference TRBV2 and TRBJ2-7, the complete variable domain reads EPEVTQTPSHQVTQMGQEVILRCVPISNHLYFYWYRQILGQKVEFLVSFYNNEISEKSEIFDDQFSVERPDGSNFTLKIRSTKLEDSAMYFCASLTKRESSYEQYFGPGTRLTVT.

The chain recombines TRBV11-2 with TRBJ2-7; D is possibly TRBD1 or TRBD2 (5 bases each). Per the germline V gene, CDR1 is SGHAT and CDR2 is FQNNGV. CDR3 length equals 14 residues. V lost 4 bases and J lost 5, with 15 bases in between. The CDR3, as DNA: TGTGCCAGCAGCTCCTACAGGAGGTATAACGAGCAGTACTTC. This encodes CASSSYRRYNEQYF.

This chain uses TRBV7-8 with TRBJ2-3, with 15 positions matching TRBD2. CDR3 length equals 17 residues. The germline gives CDR1 SGHVS, CDR2 FQNEAQ. V shed 4 bases and J 3 bases; nucleotides not matched to a gene: 5. CDR3 DNA: TGTGCCAGCAGCTCGGGGACTAGCGGGAGGTGGACAGATACGCAGTATTTT. It encodes CASSSGTSGRWTDTQYF.

The chain employs TRBV6-5 and TRBJ2-7; a weak D match, TRBD2 (5 bases). Between the trimmed V and J ends, which lost 5 bases and 6 bases, there was a span of 11 bases. The CDR3 contains 12 residues. From germline, CDR1 is MNHEY and CDR2 SVGAGI. The CDR3, as DNA: TGTGCCAGCAGTCCGGACTTCTTCGAGCAGTACTTC. As protein: CASSPDFFEQYF.

This chain joins TRBV5-4 and TRBJ2-1; D may be TRBD1 (5 bases). Per the germline V gene, CDR1 is SGHNT and CDR2 is YYREEE (reference sequence). This CDR3 spans 16 amino acids. The V gene lost 0 bases and the J gene lost 2 bases, with 12 bases spanning the gap. CDR3 nucleotide sequence: TGTGCCAGCAGCTTGGCCGGGCAGGGAACCTACAATGAGCAGTTCTTC. Its protein product is CASSLAGQGTYNEQFF.

The rearrangement links TRBV6-5 to TRBJ1-5, with D perhaps matching TRBD1 (5 bases). Between the trimmed V and J ends, which lost 5 bases and 3 bases, there was a span of 14 bases. This CDR3 is built from 15 residues. CDR1 and CDR2 (germline): MNHEY, SVGAGI. CDR3 sequence: CASSAQEIVNQPQHF. Written as DNA, the CDR3 is TGTGCCAGCAGTGCACAGGAGATCGTCAATCAGCCCCAGCATTTT.

The chain joins TRBV27 to TRBJ1-1; D unclear. CDR1 is MNHEY, CDR2 SMNVEV, per germline (reference sequence). The CDR3 runs 11 residues. The V gene lost 6 bases and the J gene lost 4 bases, with 6 bases spanning the gap. CDR3 amino acids: CASSWGTEAFF. The CDR3 DNA reads TGTGCCAGCAGCTGGGGCACTGAAGCTTTCTTT.

The chain joins TRBV28 to TRBJ2-7; D is tentatively TRBD1 or TRBD2 (5 bases each). The CDR3 has 15 amino acids. Trimming took off 2 bases at V and 3 bases at J, with 14 bases between the two ends. The germline gives CDR1 MDHEN, CDR2 SYDVKM. In DNA form, the CDR3 reads TGTGCCAGCAGTTTACGGGGCGGCGCGGGCTACGAGCAGTACTTC. It translates to CASSLRGGAGYEQYF.

The chain carries TRBV14 and TRBJ2-1; D is unresolved. This CDR3 has 15 amino acids. Germline lookup yields CDR1 SGHDN and CDR2 FVKESK. The V end lost 3 bases, the J end lost 5 bases, and 14 bases lay between the germline ends. CDR3 region: CASSHGGAYNNEQFF. The DNA of the CDR3 is TGTGCCAGCAGCCATGGCGGAGCTTACAACAATGAGCAGTTCTTC.

As to this clone: An end of the junction does not agree with germline; a read error may underlie this. This chain connects TRBV6-1 to TRBJ1-2; unclear D gene. The CDR3 runs 15 residues. The germline V gene encodes CDR1 MNHNS and CDR2 SASEGT. CDR3 DNA sequence: TGTACCAGCAGTGATTATTCGGGTGGGGAGCATGGCTACACCTTC. The encoded protein is CTSSDYSGGEHGYTF.

This chain connects TRBV6-5 to TRBJ2-7; no firm D call. The CDR3 totals 14 residues. V lost 2 bases and J lost 6, with 14 bases in between. Germline V CDR1 and CDR2: MNHEY, SVGAGI. The CDR3 DNA reads as TGTGCCAGCAGTTACGGCGGCGGCTCAGGCGAGCAGTACTTC. Amino acid sequence: CASSYGGGSGEQYF.

This chain links TRBV5-8 with TRBJ1-3; D may be TRBD1 (5 bases). Germline loops: CDR1 SGHTS, CDR2 YDEGEE. V lost 1 base, J lost 0 bases, and 8 bases lay in between. CDR3 length: 15 amino acids. Here the CDR3 DNA reads TGTGCCAGCAGCTTGAATAGGGGCTCTGGAAACACCATATATTTT. This sequence encodes CASSLNRGSGNTIYF.

This chain links TRBV28 with TRBJ2-3; 7 nucleotides align to TRBD2. The junction had 13 bases not matched to a gene; V was cut back by 3 bases and J by 4 bases. Germline V lookup: CDR1 MDHEN, CDR2 SYDVKM. There are 17 residues in the CDR3. The CDR3 spells CASSFGSGRETADTQYF. The CDR3 DNA reads as TGTGCCAGCAGTTTCGGATCAGGGCGGGAGACCGCAGATACGCAGTATTTT.